These 8 T cell receptor beta chains originate from one sample sequenced in a study of blood T cells in healthy people across ages. Sample-barcoded 5' priming and a J-beta primer mix drove a second PCR of roughly 6 to 12 cycles. Via MiXCR, TCRdb re-called the 5' RACE reads, giving one row per CDR3 protein. The table includes some 700,000 distinct CDR3 sequences, approximately 39% detected once. Source material: blood. The receptors were gathered from a woman aged 55-75 years in good health.

The chain uses TRBV9 and TRBJ2-1; D not certain. Germline V gene data show CDR1 as SGDLS and CDR2 as YYNGEE. The CDR3 length is 13 residues. Trimming removed 0 bases from V and 5 bases from J, with 6 bases in between. CDR3 in amino acids: CASSVDSNNEQFF. The CDR3 DNA reads as TGTGCCAGCAGCGTAGACAGCAACAATGAGCAGTTCTTC.

V gene TRBV3-1 combines with J gene TRBJ2-3, with D unresolved. Germline assignment: CDR1 LGHDT and CDR2 YNNKEL (reference sequence). V was trimmed by 0 bases and J by 5 bases, leaving 9 bases between them. CDR3 length: 14 amino acids. As DNA, the CDR3 is TGTGCCAGCAGCCAAGATGACTTCGGAGATACGCAGTATTTT. Its protein is CASSQDDFGDTQYF.

This rearrangement joins TRBV19 to TRBJ1-2; TRBD1 aligns across 8 bases. Unmatched junction bases numbered 6, after V lost 5 bases and J lost 4 bases. The CDR3 is made up of 14 amino acids. Per the germline V gene, CDR1 is LNHDA and CDR2 is SQIVND (reference sequence). This chain's CDR3 is CASSSRGLGYGYTF. The CDR3 DNA is TGTGCCAGTAGTTCCAGGGGGCTCGGCTATGGCTACACCTTC.

This clonotype was detected only a few times. V and J are TRBV5-6 and TRBJ2-5, with a tentative D call TRBD2 (5 bases). Judging by the DNA end, TRBJ2-7 fits better; the J call may be wrong. This CDR3 comprises 13 residues. CDR1 is SGHDT, CDR2 YYEEEE, per germline. CDR3 nucleotide sequence: TGTGCCAGCAGCTTGTTAGGGAGCGACGAGCAGTACTTC. Its translation: CASSLLGSDEQYF.

V and J are TRBV10-3 and TRBJ2-2, with D perhaps TRBD1 (6 bases). V was pared by 8 bases and J by 3 bases, with 10 bases between. This CDR3 has 13 residues. The germline V gene has CDR1 ENHRY and CDR2 SYGVKD. CDR3 amino acids: CAIYPGDTGELFF. The CDR3, as DNA: TGTGCCATCTATCCAGGGGACACCGGGGAGCTGTTTTTT.

V usage is TRBV6-2 or TRBV6-3 and J usage is TRBJ2-6; TRBD2 matches at 11 bases. The CDR3 is 17 amino acids. V shed 7 bases and J 4 bases; nucleotides not matched to a gene: 9. Germline CDR1 reads MNHEY; CDR2 reads SVGEGT. CDR3 sequence reads: CASIPGLAVLGANVLTF. CDR3 coding DNA: TGTGCCAGCATTCCGGGACTAGCGGTTCTAGGGGCCAACGTCCTGACTTTC.

This clonotype was recorded many times. The chain is built from TRBV28 and TRBJ1-1; possibly TRBD1 for D (6 bases). Germline CDR1 is MDHEN and CDR2 is SYDVKM. Deletions cut 3 bases from V and 2 bases from J, with 10 bases between. The CDR3 totals 14 residues. The CDR3 here is CASSFGQTNTEAFF. The DNA for the CDR3 is TGTGCCAGCAGTTTCGGACAGACCAACACTGAAGCTTTCTTT. Full variable domain (rest looked up from reference TRBV28 and TRBJ1-1): DVKVTQSSRYLVKRTGEKVFLECVQDMDHENMFWYRQDPGLGLRLIYFSYDVKMKEKGDIPEGYSVSREKKERFSLILESASTNQTSMYLCASSFGQTNTEAFFGQGTRLTVV.

The chain joins TRBV9 to TRBJ2-1; D is perhaps TRBD1 or TRBD2 (5 bases each). Germline CDR1 SGDLS, CDR2 YYNGEE. Trimming took off 0 bases at V and 6 bases at J, with 13 bases between the two ends. This CDR3 has 15 residues. CDR3 in amino acids: CASSVGLGASNEQFF. In DNA form, the CDR3 reads TGTGCCAGCAGCGTAGGTCTCGGGGCTTCCAATGAGCAGTTCTTC.